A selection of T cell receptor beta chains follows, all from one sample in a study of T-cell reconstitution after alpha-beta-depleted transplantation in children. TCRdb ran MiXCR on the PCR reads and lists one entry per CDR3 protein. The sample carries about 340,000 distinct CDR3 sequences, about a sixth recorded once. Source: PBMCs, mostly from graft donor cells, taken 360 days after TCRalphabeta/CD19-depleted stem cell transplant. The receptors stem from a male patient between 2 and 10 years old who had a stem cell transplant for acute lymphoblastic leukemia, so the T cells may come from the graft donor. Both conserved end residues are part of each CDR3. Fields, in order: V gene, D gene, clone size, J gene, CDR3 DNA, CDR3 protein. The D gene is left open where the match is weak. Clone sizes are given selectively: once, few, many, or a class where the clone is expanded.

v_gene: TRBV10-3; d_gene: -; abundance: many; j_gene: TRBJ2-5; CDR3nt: TGTGCCATCAGCCCGGGATCCCAAGAGACCCAGTACTTC; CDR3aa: CAISPGSQETQYF
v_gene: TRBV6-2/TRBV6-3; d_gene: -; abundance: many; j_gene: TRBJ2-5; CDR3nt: TGTGCCAGCAGTTATGGAGCTCTCGAAGAGACCCAGTACTTC; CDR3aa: CASSYGALEETQYF
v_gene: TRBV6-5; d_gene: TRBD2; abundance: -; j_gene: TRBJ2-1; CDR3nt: TGTGCCAGCAGTTACGCTAGCGGGATTGCGAATGAGCAGTTCTTC; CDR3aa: CASSYASGIANEQFF
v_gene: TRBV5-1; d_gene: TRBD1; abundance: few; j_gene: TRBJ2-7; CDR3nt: TGCGCCAGCAGCTGGTCCCTCAGGGGGCAGGGGATGTTCTACGAGCAGTACTTC; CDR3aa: CASSWSLRGQGMFYEQYF
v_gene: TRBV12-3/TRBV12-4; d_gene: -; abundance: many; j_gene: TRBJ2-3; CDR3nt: TGTGCCAGCAGTTTAGCGCCTAGGGCAGATACGCAGTATTTT; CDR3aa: CASSLAPRADTQYF
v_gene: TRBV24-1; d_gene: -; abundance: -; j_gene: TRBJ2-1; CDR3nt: TGTGCCACCAGTGATTTTACTGTCGGGAATGAGCAGTTCTTC; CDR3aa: CATSDFTVGNEQFF
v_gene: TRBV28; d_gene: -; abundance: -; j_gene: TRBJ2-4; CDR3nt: TGTGCCAGCAGACCCTCCGGGTTAGCCAAAAACATTCAGTACTTC; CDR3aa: CASRPSGLAKNIQYF
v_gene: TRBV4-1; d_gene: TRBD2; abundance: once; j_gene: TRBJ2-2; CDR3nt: TGCGCCAGCAGCCTAGCGGGAGGGCCCCCCGGGGAGCTGTTTTTT; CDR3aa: CASSLAGGPPGELFF
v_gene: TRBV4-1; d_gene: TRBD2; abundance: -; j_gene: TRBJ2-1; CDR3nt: TGCGCCAGCAGCCAGACGGGACTAGCGGGAGGACATGAGCAGTTCTTC; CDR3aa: CASSQTGLAGGHEQFF
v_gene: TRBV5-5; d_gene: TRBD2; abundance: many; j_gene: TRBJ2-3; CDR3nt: TGTGCCAGCAGCTCTCTGACTAGCGGGAGAGGCGATACGCAGTATTTT; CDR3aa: CASSSLTSGRGDTQYF